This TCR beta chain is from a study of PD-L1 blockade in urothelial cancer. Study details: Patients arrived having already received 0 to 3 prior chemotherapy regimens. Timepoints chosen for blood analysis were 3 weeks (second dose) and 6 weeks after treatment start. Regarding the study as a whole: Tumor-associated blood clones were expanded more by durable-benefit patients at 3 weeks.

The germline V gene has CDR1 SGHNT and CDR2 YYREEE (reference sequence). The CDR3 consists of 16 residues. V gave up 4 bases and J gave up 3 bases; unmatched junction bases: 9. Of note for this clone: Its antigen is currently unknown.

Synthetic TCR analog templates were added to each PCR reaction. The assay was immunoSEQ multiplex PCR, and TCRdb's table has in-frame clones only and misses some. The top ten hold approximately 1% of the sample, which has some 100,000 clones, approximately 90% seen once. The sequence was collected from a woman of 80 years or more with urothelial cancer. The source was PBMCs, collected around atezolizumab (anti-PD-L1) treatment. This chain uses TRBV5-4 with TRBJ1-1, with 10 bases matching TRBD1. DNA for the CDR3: TGTGCCAGCAGCGCGGGGACAGGGGCCCCGTACACTGAAGCTTTCTTT. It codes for CASSAGTGAPYTEAFF. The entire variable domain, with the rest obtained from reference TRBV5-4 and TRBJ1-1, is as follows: ETGVTQSPTHLIKTRGQQVTLRCSSQSGHNTVSWYQQALGQGPQFIFQYYREEENGRGNFPPRFSGLQFPNYSSELNVNALELDDSALYLCASSAGTGAPYTEAFFGQGTRLTVV.